The 9 T cell receptor beta chains presented below share a single source sample, sequenced in a study of T cells in tuberculosis. Sorting used thawed, overnight-rested PBMC stained with anti-CD3, a viability dye and GMM-loaded CD1B tetramer. CD1B tetramers were loaded with Rhodococcus equi-derived C32 glucose monomycolate. Profiling relied on immunoSEQ multiplex PCR, and the TCRdb table lists in-frame clones only, not all of them. The sample lists about 58,000 clones, around 90% occurring once. The specimen was CD1b-GMM tetramer-negative cells sorted from PBMCs. All receptors derive from an adult woman with latent tuberculosis.

J is TRBJ1-1 and V is TRBV19; 8 positions match TRBD1. V dropped 6 bases and J dropped 2; count of bases not matched to a gene: 5. Germline CDR1 LNHDA, CDR2 SQIVND (reference sequence). CDR3 length: 14 residues. The CDR3 DNA is TGTGCCAGTAGCGCAGGGGGCCTTAACACTGAAGCTTTCTTT. Residues: CASSAGGLNTEAFF. Looking up the rest from reference TRBV19 and TRBJ1-1 gives the full variable domain: DGGITQSPKYLFRKEGQNVTLSCEQNLNHDAMYWYRQDPGQGLRLIYYSQIVNDFQKGDIAEGYSVSREKKESFPLTVTSAQKNPTAFYLCASSAGGLNTEAFFGQGTRLTVV.

The gene calls are TRBV7-2 and TRBJ2-3; tentatively, D is TRBD1 (5 bases). The germline V and J ends were trimmed by 5 bases and 2 bases, with 14 bases remaining between them. CDR1 and CDR2 (germline): SGHTA, FQGNSA. CDR3 length equals 15 residues. CDR3 coding DNA: TGTGCCAGCAGCCCAACAGGTTCTTCCACAGATACGCAGTATTTT. As protein: CASSPTGSSTDTQYF.

V gene TRBV7-9 combines with J gene TRBJ1-5; 7 bases map to TRBD1. V lost 5 bases and J lost 7; bases outside the gene matches: 8. The CDR3 is made up of 14 amino acids. CDR1 SEHNR and CDR2 FQNEAQ come from the germline V gene (reference sequence). The CDR3 DNA reads as TGTGCCAGCAGCACCTCACAGGGGTTCCAGCCCCAGCATTTT. Its translation: CASSTSQGFQPQHF.

The sample holds one count of this clone. The rearrangement links TRBV5-1 to TRBJ2-5, with 9 positions matching TRBD2. The CDR3 is 15 residues long. The V segment lost 6 bases and the J segment 1 base; nucleotides outside the gene matches: 7. The germline V gene encodes CDR1 SGHRS and CDR2 YFSETQ. DNA of the CDR3: TGCGCCAGCAAGGTGGGGCGGGGGGGCCAAGAGACCCAGTACTTC. Translated: CASKVGRGGQETQYF.

V is TRBV7-9 and J is TRBJ2-7; D perhaps matches TRBD2 (5 bases). The V gene lost 5 bases and the J gene lost 2 bases, with 10 bases spanning the gap. CDR3 length: 13 residues. The germline V gene encodes CDR1 SEHNR and CDR2 FQNEAQ (reference sequence). The CDR3 here is CASSRAVPYEQYF. The CDR3 DNA is TGTGCCAGCAGCCGAGCGGTACCCTACGAGCAGTACTTC.

The chain carries TRBV30 and TRBJ1-2, with D possibly matching TRBD1 (5 bases). The CDR3 is 14 amino acids. V lost 1 base to trimming and J lost 1 base, with 10 bases between them. Per the germline V gene, CDR1 is GTSNPN and CDR2 is SVGIG (reference sequence). The DNA for the CDR3 is TGTGCCTGGAGTGAGACCGACAGTAACTATGGCTACACCTTC. Amino acid sequence: CAWSETDSNYGYTF.

This sequence joins TRBV7-2 and TRBJ1-5; no definite D call. V lost 0 bases and J lost 5, with 8 bases in between. This CDR3 has 14 residues. CDR1 and CDR2 from the germline V gene are SGHTA and FQGNSA. CDR3 bases: TGTGCCAGCAGCTTAGCTTGGCAGGATCAGCCCCAGCATTTT. This codes for CASSLAWQDQPQHF. The variable domain in full, with the rest retrieved from reference TRBV7-2 and TRBJ1-5, is GAGVSQSPSNKVTEKGKDVELRCDPISGHTALYWYRQSLGQGLEFLIYFQGNSAPDKSGLPSDRFSAERTGGSVSTLTIQRTQQEDSAVYLCASSLAWQDQPQHFGDGTRLSIL.

V usage is TRBV5-6 and J usage is TRBJ2-3, with D unclear. With 5 bases removed from V and 2 bases from J, the gap between germline ends came to 12 bases. The CDR3 is 14 residues long. Germline CDR1 is SGHDT and CDR2 is YYEEEE. The CDR3 coding sequence is TGTGCCAGCAGAACCCGGTCTCACACAGATACGCAGTATTTT. Its translation is CASRTRSHTDTQYF.

The chain is built from TRBV4-1 and TRBJ2-1; 11 bases match TRBD2. J lost 7 bases, V lost 6 bases, and 5 bases had no gene match. The CDR3 contains 14 residues. Germline CDR1 is MGHRA and CDR2 is YSYEKL. CDR3 bases: TGCGCCAGCAGGTGGCTAGCGGGAGGTAATGAGCAGTTCTTC. It translates to CASRWLAGGNEQFF.